This TCR beta chain was found in a study of long-term antiretroviral therapy in people with HIV. The run of the v3.0 immunoSEQ assay was at survey level. The assay was immunoSEQ multiplex PCR, and TCRdb's table has in-frame clones only and misses some. The data show 25,000 to 35,000 clones, about nine tenths seen once. CDR3 size: 16 residues. Trimming removed 1 base from V and 2 bases from J, with 13 bases in between. Germline values: CDR1 SGHRS, CDR2 YFSETQ. The receptor comes from a man between 18 and 35 years old with HIV. Sample: unsorted PBMCs, taken 3.1 years after starting antiretroviral therapy. V and J are TRBV5-1 and TRBJ2-1, with D unresolved. The CDR3 sequence: CASSLSLDSPYNEQFF. The DNA of the CDR3 is TGCGCCAGCAGCTTGTCCCTAGATAGTCCCTACAATGAGCAGTTCTTC.